A single sample is the source of the 25 T cell receptor beta chains below, sequenced in a study of blood T cell repertoires in COVID-19. Repertoires were generated with immunoSEQ multiplex PCR, while TCRdb's copy carries only in-frame clones and drops some. The sample has 35,000 to 50,000 clones, about 90% seen once. Material for sequencing was peripheral blood. Receptors were obtained from a man aged 50-60 years with active COVID-19.

J is TRBJ1-2 and V is TRBV9, with 9 bases aligning to TRBD1. There are 16 residues in the CDR3. J gave up 5 bases and V 4 bases, and 12 bases lay outside the gene matches. Germline values: CDR1 SGDLS, CDR2 YYNGEE. The CDR3 spells CASSPSGQGPGYGYTF. The CDR3 nucleotides are TGTGCCAGCAGCCCCTCGGGACAGGGTCCCGGGTATGGCTACACCTTC.

The V and J genes are TRBV6-6 and TRBJ1-1; TRBD1 might be the D (6 bases). Germline V CDR1 and CDR2: MNHNY, SVGAGI (reference sequence). The CDR3 spans 13 residues. V was shortened by 6 bases and J by 1 base, with 9 bases between the two germline ends. CDR3 nucleotide sequence: TGTGCCAGCAGACAGGGACAGAACACTGAAGCTTTCTTT. The encoded protein is CASRQGQNTEAFF.

This sequence joins TRBV6-5 and TRBJ1-2; D remains ambiguous. V gave up 2 bases and J gave up 6 bases, with 10 bases separating them. The CDR3 runs 13 residues. Germline V gives CDR1 MNHEY, CDR2 SVGAGI. The CDR3 here is CASSYTKRDGYTF. Written as DNA, the CDR3 is TGTGCCAGCAGTTACACAAAACGGGATGGCTACACCTTC.

The chain is built from TRBV14 and TRBJ2-7, with TRBD2 matching over 7 bases. There are 15 residues in the CDR3. CDR1 SGHDN and CDR2 FVKESK come from the germline V gene. J was trimmed by 6 bases and V by 1 base; bases with no gene match: 9. CDR3 nucleotides: TGTGCCAGCAGCCAAGTTCTAAGCGGGGTCCTCGAGCAGTACTTC. As protein: CASSQVLSGVLEQYF.

The chain is built from TRBV6-1 and TRBJ2-3; D is possibly TRBD1 (5 bases). Germline assignment: CDR1 MNHNS and CDR2 SASEGT. The CDR3 is 15 residues long. V shed 1 base and J shed 2 bases, with 10 bases lying between them. The DNA for the CDR3 is TGTGCCAGCAGTGAAGGCAGGGTAATCACAGATACGCAGTATTTT. The encoded protein is CASSEGRVITDTQYF.

The chain employs TRBV2 and TRBJ2-1, with 10 bases aligning to TRBD2. The V and J ends lost 4 bases and 6 bases, in that order; junction bases with no gene match: 6. The germline gives CDR1 SNHLY, CDR2 FYNNEI. The CDR3 sequence is 15 residues long. CDR3 region: CASSAERGGPNEQFF. The DNA for the CDR3 is TGTGCCAGCAGTGCGGAGCGGGGGGGCCCCAATGAGCAGTTCTTC.

The genes are TRBV30 and TRBJ2-2; TRBD1 matches 10 bases. Germline CDR1 GTSNPN, CDR2 SVGIG (reference sequence). J gave up 6 bases and V 2 bases, and 6 bases lay outside the gene matches. The CDR3 totals 15 residues. The CDR3 is CAWSRGTGVAGELFF. The CDR3 DNA follows: TGTGCCTGGAGTCGGGGGACAGGGGTTGCCGGGGAGCTGTTTTTT. The whole variable domain, remainder taken from reference TRBV30 and TRBJ2-2, is SQTIHQWPATLVQPVGSPLSLECTVEGTSNPNLYWYRQAAGRGLQLLFYSVGIGQISSEVPQNLSASRPQDRQFILSSKKLLLSDSGFYLCAWSRGTGVAGELFFGEGSRLTVL.

The V gene is TRBV9, the J gene TRBJ1-6; TRBD1 agrees at 7 bases. After removal of 0 bases from V and 6 bases from J, the junction contained 3 bases not matched to a gene. Germline V CDR1 and CDR2: SGDLS, YYNGEE. The CDR3 extends over 15 amino acids. CDR3 in DNA: TGTGCCAGCAGCGTAGAATACAGGGGTAATTCACCCCTCCACTTT. Translated: CASSVEYRGNSPLHF. Variable domain in full (rest from reference TRBV9 and TRBJ1-6): DSGVTQTPKHLITATGQRVTLRCSPRSGDLSVYWYQQSLDQGLQFLIQYYNGEERAKGNILERFSAQQFPDLHSELNLSSLELGDSALYFCASSVEYRGNSPLHFGNGTRLTVT.

The J gene is TRBJ1-1, the V gene TRBV30, with D maybe TRBD1 (5 bases). This CDR3 comprises 13 residues. CDR1 and CDR2 (germline): GTSNPN, SVGIG (reference sequence). V lost 3 bases and J 3 bases, leaving 11 bases between the germline ends. The CDR3 reads CAWSTQGYTEAFF. In DNA, the CDR3 is TGTGCCTGGAGCACCCAGGGTTACACTGAAGCTTTCTTT.

The CDR3 loop is CSVTTGGRTEAFF. Written as DNA, the CDR3 is TGCAGCGTCACTACCGGGGGGAGGACTGAAGCTTTCTTT. V and J are TRBV29-1 and TRBJ1-1; D may be TRBD1 (5 bases). V dropped 6 bases and J dropped 5 bases, with 16 bases sitting between them. Germline V gives CDR1 SQVTM, CDR2 ANQGSEA. The CDR3 has 13 residues.

The chain is built from TRBV27 and TRBJ1-6; D remains unclear. Germline V gives CDR1 MNHEY, CDR2 SMNVEV (reference sequence). Trimming took off 1 base at V and 0 bases at J, with 22 bases between the two ends. The CDR3 sequence is 21 residues long. The DNA for the CDR3 is TGTGCCAGCAGTTTATTCAGAGGGTCCTTACTTCGTAGCTCCTATAATTCACCCCTCCACTTT. Translation: CASSLFRGSLLRSSYNSPLHF.

V is TRBV3-1 (or the pseudogene TRBV3-2) and J is TRBJ2-7; TRBD2 might be the D (6 bases). CDR3 length equals 16 residues. V lost 3 bases to trimming and J lost 7 bases, with 22 bases between them. Germline loops: CDR1 LGHDT, CDR2 YNNKEL (reference sequence). The DNA for the CDR3 is TGTGCCAGCAGCCACATGGGAGGTTGGGGCCCCGGAGAGCAGTACTTC. Translated, it gives CASSHMGGWGPGEQYF.

The chain joins TRBV4-2 to TRBJ1-1; D unresolved. Trimming took off 0 bases at V and 1 base at J, with 9 bases between the two ends. CDR1 is LGHNA, CDR2 YNFKEQ, per germline. The CDR3 has 15 amino acids. The CDR3 here is CASSQDPQANTEAFF. The CDR3 region has the DNA TGTGCCAGCAGCCAAGATCCCCAGGCGAACACTGAAGCTTTCTTT.

This chain connects TRBV7-9 to TRBJ2-2; TRBD1 might be the D (5 bases). V lost 7 bases, J lost 3 bases, and 18 bases lay in between. The CDR3 length is 16 residues. Germline CDR1 SEHNR, CDR2 FQNEAQ (reference sequence). The CDR3 loop reads CASTTRTGGHTGELFF. CDR3 bases: TGTGCCAGCACCACCCGAACAGGTGGGCACACCGGGGAGCTGTTTTTT. Combining the CDR3 with reference TRBV7-9 and TRBJ2-2 gives the whole variable domain DTGVSQNPRHKITKRGQNVTFRCDPISEHNRLYWYRQTLGQGPEFLTYFQNEAQLEKSRLLSDRFSAERPKGSFSTLEIQRTEQGDSAMYLCASTTRTGGHTGELFFGEGSRLTVL.

The rearrangement joins TRBV27 to TRBJ1-2, with D tentatively TRBD1 (5 bases). This CDR3 has 15 amino acids. The germline V and J ends were trimmed by 0 bases and 11 bases, with 19 bases remaining between them. Germline-derived CDR1 and CDR2 are MNHEY and SMNVEV (reference sequence). CDR3: CASSLSVTRGLDYTF. CDR3 DNA sequence: TGTGCCAGCAGTTTATCAGTTACACGGGGACTGGATTACACCTTC.

This sequence joins TRBV3-1 (or the pseudogene TRBV3-2) and TRBJ2-7; a possible D gene is TRBD2 (7 bases). This CDR3 is built from 15 residues. The germline V gene has CDR1 LGHDT and CDR2 YNNKEL (reference sequence). V dropped 2 bases and J dropped 5 bases, with 16 bases sitting between them. The chain's CDR3 is CASSQFSGGGHEQYF. CDR3 coding DNA: TGTGCCAGCAGCCAATTCTCTGGCGGGGGCCACGAGCAGTACTTC.

The rearrangement uses TRBV10-3 and TRBJ1-4; D not resolved. V lost 5 bases to trimming and J lost 3 bases, with 10 bases between them. This CDR3 has 14 amino acids. Germline lookup yields CDR1 ENHRY and CDR2 SYGVKD. The CDR3 DNA reads TGTGCCATCAGTAGCGGTTCATCTAATGAAAAACTGTTTTTT. Its translation is CAISSGSSNEKLFF.

The chain links TRBV11-2 to TRBJ1-3, with D possibly matching TRBD1 (5 bases). The germline CDR1 and CDR2 sequences are SGHAT and FQNNGV. Between the trimmed V and J ends, which lost 5 bases and 3 bases, there was a span of 17 bases. The CDR3 consists of 16 residues. For the CDR3, the DNA is TGTGCCAGCAGCCCAAGAGACAGTTCGTATGGAAACACCATATATTTT. Its translation: CASSPRDSSYGNTIYF.

This rearrangement joins TRBV5-1 to TRBJ2-7, with 8 nucleotides matching TRBD1. CDR3 length: 14 amino acids. Losses at the gene ends were 3 bases for V and 4 bases for J; bases not matched to a gene: 6. The germline V gene encodes CDR1 SGHRS and CDR2 YFSETQ. CDR3 nucleotide sequence: TGCGCCAGCAGCTCAGGACAGGGTATATACGAGCAGTACTTC. The encoded protein is CASSSGQGIYEQYF.

This clone came up a few times. The chain recombines TRBV7-3 with TRBJ1-2; TRBD1 might be the D (6 bases). This CDR3 is 15 amino acids long. The V gene's germline CDR1 is SGHTA and CDR2 FQGTGA. V lost 5 bases and J 4 bases, leaving 17 bases between the germline ends. The CDR3 DNA is TGTGCCAGCAGCGAAGGCCCGACAGGACCCTATGGCTACACCTTC. Its protein product is CASSEGPTGPYGYTF.

DNA of the CDR3: TGCGCCAGCAGCCTCAATGAGGACAGGGGTAATCAGCCCCAGCATTTT. Translated: CASSLNEDRGNQPQHF. The rearrangement links TRBV4-1 to TRBJ1-5; 9 bases are a match to TRBD1. This CDR3 region has 16 residues. The germline V gene encodes CDR1 MGHRA and CDR2 YSYEKL. J was trimmed by 4 bases and V by 4 bases; bases with no gene match: 8.

The chain combines TRBV6-5 with TRBJ2-5; D perhaps matches TRBD2 (8 bases). V was trimmed by 5 bases and J by 14 bases, leaving 18 bases between them. Germline V CDR1 and CDR2: MNHEY, SVGAGI. There are 12 residues in the CDR3. As DNA, the CDR3 is TGTGCCAGCAGTCCCCGGGGGGGAGGGGGCTACTTC. This sequence encodes CASSPRGGGGYF.

This chain uses TRBV28 with TRBJ2-7; 8 positions agree with TRBD1. The CDR3 consists of 15 residues. Trimming removed 6 bases from V and 4 bases from J; junction bases left unmatched: 11. Germline CDR1 MDHEN, CDR2 SYDVKM. CDR3 residues: CASRGLGQGFYEQYF. CDR3 coding DNA: TGTGCCAGCAGGGGCCTCGGACAGGGATTTTACGAGCAGTACTTC.

The V call is TRBV9, the J call TRBJ2-2; 13 bases are shared with TRBD2. V was pared by 4 bases and J by 1 base, with 4 bases of the junction left unmatched. Germline CDR1 is SGDLS and CDR2 is YYNGEE. The CDR3 is 17 amino acids. CDR3 sequence reads: CASSKGTSGENTGELFF. The CDR3, as DNA: TGTGCCAGCAGCAAAGGGACTAGCGGGGAGAACACCGGGGAGCTGTTTTTT.

V usage is TRBV12-3 or TRBV12-4 and J usage is TRBJ2-5; D perhaps matches TRBD2 (6 bases). Trimming removed 3 bases at V and 4 bases at J, with 9 bases between. The length of the CDR3 is 13 residues. CDR3 protein: CASSFGGGETQYF. The CDR3 DNA sequence: TGTGCCAGCAGTTTTGGGGGAGGAGAGACCCAGTACTTC.